A single sample gave rise to the 26 T cell receptor beta chains below, sequenced in a study of T-cell memory formation after mild COVID-19 (dated by TCRdb to the early 2020s). Libraries were built with 5' RACE. TCRdb lists the instrument as Illumina NovaSeq 6000. In TCRdb, the public reads were trimmed at Q25 with fastp and aligned with MiXCR, with productive beta chains retained. Each entry is one CDR3 protein sequence, shown with its most common DNA and genes. In this sample the table shows fewer than 50,000 distinct CDR3 sequences, approximately 6.8% of which occur a single time. The leading ten clones occupy 1.2% to 1.5% of the sample. The sequencing input was PBMCs or a T cell subset sorted from them (not recorded which). These receptors were taken from a man aged 18 to 30 who had mild COVID-19 (a few samples of this study predate the infection). The sample titles of this study are shuffled in the database, so cell type and time point are left out; the donor was told from shared clones.

V is TRBV6-2 or TRBV6-3 and J is TRBJ2-2; D perhaps matches TRBD1 (6 bases). CDR3 length: 15 amino acids. V lost 6 bases and J 5 bases, leaving 16 bases between the germline ends. Germline CDR1 reads MNHEY; CDR2 reads SVGEGT. In DNA form, the CDR3 reads TGTGCCAGCAGCCTACAGGGCCCAAGGACCGGGGAGCTGTTTTTT. Translation: CASSLQGPRTGELFF.

This clonotype was observed a handful of times. J is TRBJ1-1 and V is TRBV12-3 or TRBV12-4, with D tentatively TRBD1 (5 bases). Trimming cost V 5 bases and J 1 base, with 11 bases left between them. The CDR3 runs to 14 residues. The DNA for the CDR3 is TGTGCCAGCAGTATGTGGGACGGGAACACTGAAGCTTTCTTT. Its translation: CASSMWDGNTEAFF.

The table lists this clonotype with a few counts. The chain has TRBV7-8 and TRBJ1-1; D call uncertain. The CDR3 loop spans 14 amino acids. Germline assignment: CDR1 SGHVS and CDR2 FQNEAQ. Trimming cost V 0 bases and J 3 bases, with 8 bases left between them. The DNA for the CDR3 is TGTGCCAGCAGCTTAGCGGCCGGGGACACTGAAGCTTTCTTT. Protein sequence: CASSLAAGDTEAFF.

The V gene is TRBV7-6, the J gene TRBJ2-5; D call uncertain. Trimming pared 1 base from V and 1 base from J, leaving 4 bases between. This CDR3 is built from 13 residues. CDR1 and CDR2 (germline): SGHVS, FNYEAQ. Here the CDR3 reads CASSLGTQETQYF. In DNA form, the CDR3 reads TGTGCCAGCAGCTTAGGCACCCAAGAGACCCAGTACTTC.

V is TRBV20-1 and J is TRBJ1-2; TRBD1 agrees at 7 bases. Looked up from germline, CDR1 is DFQATT and CDR2 is SNEGSKA (reference sequence). With 1 base clipped from V and 2 bases from J, the junction kept 4 bases outside the gene matches. CDR3 length equals 14 residues. The DNA for the CDR3 is TGCAGTGCTAGAGGACAGGGAGGAAACTATGGCTACACCTTC. Translated, it gives CSARGQGGNYGYTF.

In this sample, this clonotype turned up a few times. V usage is TRBV5-1 and J usage is TRBJ2-3, with 8 bases lining up with TRBD1. The germline gives CDR1 SGHRS, CDR2 YFSETQ. CDR3 length equals 15 residues. With 5 bases clipped from V and 2 bases from J, the junction kept 7 bases outside the gene matches. CDR3 amino acids: CASRQTGEFTDTQYF. Written as DNA, the CDR3 is TGCGCCAGCAGGCAGACAGGGGAATTCACAGATACGCAGTATTTT.

This clonotype has more than one count but fewer than ten. The chain recombines TRBV3-1 with TRBJ1-5; 8 bases are shared with TRBD1. The CDR3 has 14 residues. Germline CDR1 LGHDT, CDR2 YNNKEL (reference sequence). The J segment lost 4 bases and the V segment lost 2 bases, leaving 1 base of the junction unmatched. CDR3 DNA sequence: TGTGCCAGCAGCCAACGGACAGGGAATCAGCCCCAGCATTTT. Amino acid sequence: CASSQRTGNQPQHF.

The V call is TRBV7-2, the J call TRBJ2-7; 8 nucleotides line up with TRBD2. The CDR3 loop spans 15 amino acids. Germline values: CDR1 SGHTA, CDR2 FQGNSA. Trimming took 1 base from V and 0 from J; bases not matched to a gene: 2. The CDR3 DNA follows: TGTGCCAGCAGCTTAGACGGGACTAGCTCCTACGAGCAGTACTTC. Amino acid sequence: CASSLDGTSSYEQYF.

The chain links TRBV7-3 to TRBJ2-7; TRBD1 matches at 7 bases. Germline CDR1 is SGHTA and CDR2 is FQGTGA. Unmatched junction bases numbered 6, after V lost 5 bases and J lost 5 bases. The CDR3 runs 13 residues. CDR3 sequence: CASSVGQHDEQYV. The CDR3 bases are TGTGCCAGCAGCGTGGGACAGCATGACGAGCAGTACGTC.

This clonotype was observed a handful of times. The V call is TRBV19, the J call TRBJ2-4, with 7 bases identical to TRBD2. The CDR3 consists of 15 residues. V lost 1 base, J lost 0 bases, and 0 bases stayed unmatched. Looked up from germline, CDR1 is LNHDA and CDR2 is SQIVND (reference sequence). CDR3 nucleotides: TGTGCCAGTAGTATAGTAGCGGGAGCCAAAAACATTCAGTACTTC. This sequence encodes CASSIVAGAKNIQYF. Looking up the rest from reference TRBV19 and TRBJ2-4 gives the full variable domain: DGGITQSPKYLFRKEGQNVTLSCEQNLNHDAMYWYRQDPGQGLRLIYYSQIVNDFQKGDIAEGYSVSREKKESFPLTVTSAQKNPTAFYLCASSIVAGAKNIQYFGAGTRLSVL.

CDR3 in amino acids: CASSSVGSGGLTETQYF. CDR3 bases: TGTGCCAGCAGTTCAGTGGGCTCCGGAGGCCTAACGGAGACCCAGTACTTC. The rearrangement links TRBV28 to TRBJ2-5; weak D call: TRBD2 (5 bases). With 4 bases removed from V and 5 bases from J, the gap between germline ends came to 23 bases. There are 17 residues in the CDR3. Germline CDR1 and CDR2: MDHEN and SYDVKM.

This clonotype has a count of ten or more. This chain joins TRBV5-6 and TRBJ1-4; D uncertain. V shed 4 bases and J shed 5 bases, with 15 bases lying between them. The CDR3 length is 15 residues. Germline assignment: CDR1 SGHDT and CDR2 YYEEEE. CDR3 residues: CASSILQPQNEKLFF. The CDR3 nucleotides read TGTGCCAGCAGCATCCTACAGCCACAGAATGAAAAACTGTTTTTT.

The V and J genes are TRBV5-1 and TRBJ1-4; D gene unclear. The CDR3 loop spans 14 amino acids. Per germline, CDR1 SGHRS and CDR2 YFSETQ. V lost 7 bases and J lost 2, with 12 bases in between. For the CDR3, the DNA is TGCGCCAGCTCGGAGGAGCCTACTAATGAAAAACTGTTTTTT. Protein product: CASSEEPTNEKLFF.

Within the sample, this clonotype is medium-sized (0.01 to 0.1%). The J gene is TRBJ1-6, the V gene TRBV4-3, with a tentative D call TRBD1 (6 bases). The CDR3 is 14 amino acids. V was clipped by 4 bases and J by 8 bases, with 12 bases between them. Germline-derived CDR1 and CDR2 are LGHNA and YSLEER. The CDR3 spells CASSRTGTDSPLHF. DNA of the CDR3: TGCGCCAGCAGCCGTACAGGGACTGATTCACCCCTCCACTTT.

This clonotype occurred a few times. The rearrangement joins TRBV5-1 to TRBJ2-7; D perhaps matches TRBD1 (6 bases). The CDR3 contains 15 residues. The V end was cut by 0 bases, the J end by 5 bases, with 15 bases between. Germline V gene lookup returns CDR1 SGHRS and CDR2 YFSETQ. The CDR3 nucleotides read TGCGCCAGCAGCTTGGTAGGGACACCGGAGAACGAGCAGTACTTC. Protein: CASSLVGTPENEQYF.

This clonotype was observed many times. V is TRBV7-3 and J is TRBJ2-1; TRBD1 aligns across 7 bases. The CDR3 runs 13 residues. V lost 4 bases and J lost 9; bases outside the gene matches: 6. The germline CDR1 and CDR2 sequences are SGHTA and FQGTGA. CDR3 DNA sequence: TGTGCCAGCAGCTATGCAGGGGGTGGTGAGCAGTTCTTC. This sequence encodes CASSYAGGGEQFF.

Comment on this clonotype: The CDR3 does not end in the conserved phenylalanine or tryptophan, so this is likely a read error. Because the CDR3's place on the DNA is in doubt, the DNA is left out and the CDR3 is given as listed by TCRdb. The rearrangement joins TRBV7-9 to TRBJ1-1; TRBD1 is the table's D call and was not checked against the DNA. The CDR3 numbers 9 amino acids, ends counted. Germline lookup yields CDR1 SEHNR and CDR2 FQNEAQ (reference sequence). The CDR3: CASSPSPYG.

This clonotype showed up many times. This chain joins TRBV12-3 or TRBV12-4 and TRBJ2-1, with D possibly being TRBD2 (5 bases). The CDR3 has 11 amino acids. Trimming removed 6 bases at V and 10 bases at J, with 10 bases between. The CDR3 nucleotides read TGTGCCAGCAGCATCGGCGGGGAGCAGTTCTTC. Amino acids: CASSIGGEQFF.

This chain links TRBV10-1 with TRBJ2-7; the D gene is possibly TRBD1 (5 bases). Germline assignment: CDR1 WNHNN and CDR2 SYGVQD (reference sequence). With 6 bases removed from V and 2 bases from J, the gap between germline ends came to 11 bases. This CDR3 has 13 residues. The CDR3 region is CASSSGQTYEQYF. CDR3 bases: TGCGCCAGCAGCTCCGGACAAACCTACGAGCAGTACTTC.

This chain uses TRBV11-2 with TRBJ1-6; a possible D gene is TRBD1 (6 bases). This CDR3 has 15 amino acids. Germline V gene sequence: CDR1 SGHAT, CDR2 FQNNGV. V was cut by 5 bases and J by 7 bases, with 15 bases left in between. The CDR3 region has the DNA TGTGCCAGCAGCGTCTTATGGGGGCCAAATTCACCCCTCCACTTT. This translates into CASSVLWGPNSPLHF.

In its sample, this clonotype was seen a few times. The J gene is TRBJ2-3, the V gene TRBV6-6; 9 nucleotides align to TRBD1. From germline, CDR1 is MNHNY and CDR2 SVGAGI (reference sequence). V gave up 6 bases and J gave up 2 bases; unmatched junction bases: 6. CDR3 size: 15 residues. CDR3 residues: CASRPGQGHTDTQYF. The CDR3 DNA is TGTGCCAGCAGGCCGGGACAGGGCCACACAGATACGCAGTATTTT.

The rearrangement uses TRBV6-5 and TRBJ2-3; D uncertain. Trimming pared 2 bases from V and 1 base from J, leaving 4 bases between. There are 13 residues in the CDR3. CDR1 is MNHEY and CDR2 is SVGAGI in the germline V gene. The CDR3 is CASSYRGTDTQYF. In DNA, the CDR3 is TGTGCCAGCAGTTACAGGGGCACAGATACGCAGTATTTT.

This clonotype was seen a handful of times. Here the CDR3 reads CASSTRGTVGNSPLHF. CDR3 nucleotide sequence: TGTGCCAGTAGTACCCGAGGGACAGTCGGTAATTCACCCCTCCACTTT. The chain uses TRBV19 and TRBJ1-6; 7 bases align to TRBD1. V lost 4 bases and J lost 6; bases outside the gene matches: 9. The CDR3 consists of 16 residues. CDR1 and CDR2 (germline): LNHDA, SQIVND (reference sequence).

At least ten counts were recorded for this clonotype. The chain joins TRBV4-1 to TRBJ1-6; the match to TRBD1 covers 7 bases. Germline trimming cut 4 bases from V and 7 bases from J; bases unmatched to any gene: 10. This CDR3 has 16 residues. Germline V CDR1 and CDR2: MGHRA, YSYEKL. The CDR3 is CASSLRTGRVNSPLHF. The CDR3 DNA reads TGCGCCAGCAGCCTGAGGACAGGACGGGTGAATTCACCCCTCCACTTT.

The rearrangement links TRBV7-9 to TRBJ2-2; 8 nucleotides match TRBD1. CDR1 is SEHNR, CDR2 FQNEAQ, per germline (reference sequence). CDR3 length: 16 amino acids. V lost 2 bases to trimming and J lost 3 bases; unmatched junction nucleotides: 5. This CDR3 reads CASSLITGGYTGELFF. CDR3 DNA: TGTGCCAGCAGCTTAATCACAGGGGGATACACCGGGGAGCTGTTTTTT.

A remark on this clonotype: A much bigger clone sits one base away, suggesting this may be a read error. The chain joins TRBV5-1 to TRBJ1-1, with D uncertain. The CDR3 runs to 11 residues. V was clipped by 6 bases and J by 7 bases, with 10 bases between them. CDR1 and CDR2 (germline): SGHRS, YFSETQ. CDR3 sequence reads: CASTWESEAFF. The CDR3 DNA reads as TGCGCCAGCACCTGGGAAAGTGAAGCTTTCTTT.